Listed below are T cell receptor beta chains from one sample, sequenced in a study of tumor-infiltrating lymphocytes in localized non-small cell lung cancer. TCRdb's table, derived via immunoSEQ multiplex PCR, lists solely in-frame clones and lacks some. The table includes about 14,000 clones, under 80% detected once. The sample was lung tumor tissue. These receptors originate from a human donor with non-small cell lung cancer. Each CDR3 is given with its conserved first and last residue. The D gene is left open where the match is weak. Clone size is given for some rows only: seen once, a few or many times, or a class if the clone is expanded.

J: TRBJ2-2
D: -
size: -
V: TRBV6-5
CDR3: CASSYSRNTGEPFF

J: TRBJ1-6
D: TRBD1
size: -
V: TRBV18
CDR3: CASSPTGTGDNSPLHF

J: TRBJ2-1
D: -
size: -
V: TRBV5-6
CDR3: CASSLSGSYNEQFF

J: TRBJ2-5
D: -
size: -
V: TRBV18
CDR3: CASSPNLETQYF

J: TRBJ1-2
D: TRBD1
size: -
V: TRBV5-5
CDR3: CASSLWTGGFKDGYTF

J: TRBJ2-2
D: -
size: -
V: TRBV5-4
CDR3: CASSTNTGELFF

J: TRBJ1-1
D: TRBD1
size: few
V: TRBV7-6
CDR3: CASSSRQGAAGNTEAFF

J: TRBJ1-2
D: TRBD1
size: few
V: TRBV6-6
CDR3: CASSSTGQAYGYTF

J: TRBJ2-3
D: -
size: medium-sized
V: TRBV27
CDR3: CASRPGFAITDTQYF

J: TRBJ1-2
D: -
size: -
V: TRBV5-4
CDR3: CASSFRDGYTF

J: TRBJ2-7
D: -
size: -
V: TRBV2
CDR3: CASSEGPYEQYF

J: TRBJ1-5
D: -
size: -
V: TRBV2
CDR3: CASSAGNQPQHF

J: TRBJ2-5
D: TRBD2
size: few
V: TRBV15
CDR3: CATSREGREVGRETQYF

J: TRBJ2-3
D: TRBD2
size: -
V: TRBV19
CDR3: CASSISGGQDTQYF

J: TRBJ2-7
D: TRBD1
size: -
V: TRBV11-1
CDR3: CASSTGATYEQYF

J: TRBJ1-3
D: -
size: once
V: TRBV5-6
CDR3: CASSLESGSGNTIYF

J: TRBJ2-1
D: TRBD2
size: few
V: TRBV6-5
CDR3: CASKDSGWDENEQFF

J: TRBJ1-2
D: -
size: few
V: TRBV5-4
CDR3: CASSSDGFYGYTF

J: TRBJ2-1
D: TRBD2
size: -
V: TRBV7-9
CDR3: CASSPRLAGESSEQFF

J: TRBJ2-7
D: -
size: -
V: TRBV18
CDR3: CASSDRDTFYEQYF

J: TRBJ1-3
D: -
size: -
V: TRBV6-1
CDR3: CASRAPSSGNTIYF

J: TRBJ2-5
D: TRBD2
size: once
V: TRBV5-8
CDR3: CASSRLTSGGAEETQYF

J: TRBJ2-1
D: TRBD2
size: once
V: TRBV7-3
CDR3: CASSSGQYNEQFF

J: TRBJ2-2
D: TRBD1
size: -
V: TRBV5-4
CDR3: CASSLQGAPNTGELFF

J: TRBJ1-4
D: -
size: -
V: TRBV5-5
CDR3: CASSFRRDNEKLFF

J: TRBJ1-2
D: -
size: -
V: TRBV18
CDR3: CASSPSETHYGYTF

J: TRBJ2-7
D: TRBD1
size: -
V: TRBV18
CDR3: CASSPGDRVYEQYF

J: TRBJ1-1
D: -
size: -
V: TRBV19
CDR3: CASRDVPWDEAFF

J: TRBJ2-2
D: TRBD2
size: -
V: TRBV5-4
CDR3: CASSLDLAGGLNTGELFF

J: TRBJ1-1
D: -
size: -
V: TRBV28
CDR3: CASSVGDEAFF

J: TRBJ2-7
D: -
size: -
V: TRBV15
CDR3: CATSKLPGLSYEQYF

J: TRBJ2-2
D: -
size: -
V: TRBV28
CDR3: CATSSSWGPGTGELFF

J: TRBJ1-3
D: -
size: -
V: TRBV19
CDR3: CASSMAATSENTIYF

J: TRBJ2-1
D: -
size: few
V: TRBV28
CDR3: CASTSPVGGSYNEQFF

J: TRBJ2-2
D: -
size: -
V: TRBV7-3
CDR3: CASSPGGYAGELFF

J: TRBJ2-7
D: -
size: -
V: TRBV7-2
CDR3: CASSLAGEQYF